This TCR beta chain stems from a study of T cell responses to AZD1222 COVID-19 vaccine. Looking at the study overall: Investigators merged groups given second doses at roughly 4 or roughly 12 weeks.

Germline assignment: CDR1 SGHDT and CDR2 YYEEEE. The V end lost 2 bases, the J end lost 0 bases, and 12 bases lay between the germline ends. The CDR3 spans 16 residues. This clone showed up just a few times. Sequenced by immunoSEQ multiplex PCR; TCRdb stores in-frame clones only, minus some. The repertoire holds 100,000 or so clones, with around 76% as singletons. V and J are TRBV5-6 and TRBJ2-1; possibly TRBD1 for D (5 bases). The receptor's source is an adult in good health. This specimen consisted of peripheral blood, obtained on day 0 of AZD1222 vaccination. CDR3 loop: CASSFLTGSSYNEQFF. CDR3 sequence (DNA): TGTGCCAGCAGCTTCCTAACAGGCAGCTCCTACAATGAGCAGTTCTTC.